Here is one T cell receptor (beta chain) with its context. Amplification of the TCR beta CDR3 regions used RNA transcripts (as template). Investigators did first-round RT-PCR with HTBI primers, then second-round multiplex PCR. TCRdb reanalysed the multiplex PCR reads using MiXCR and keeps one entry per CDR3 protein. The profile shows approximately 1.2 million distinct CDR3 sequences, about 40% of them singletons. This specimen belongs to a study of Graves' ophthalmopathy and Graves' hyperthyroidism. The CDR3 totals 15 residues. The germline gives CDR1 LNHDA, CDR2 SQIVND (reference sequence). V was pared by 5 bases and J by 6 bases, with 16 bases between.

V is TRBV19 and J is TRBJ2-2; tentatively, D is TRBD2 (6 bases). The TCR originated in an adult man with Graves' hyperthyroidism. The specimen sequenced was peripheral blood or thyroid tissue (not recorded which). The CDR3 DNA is TGTGCCAGTAGTCCGGGGACTCATTACGCCGGGGAGCTGTTTTTT. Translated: CASSPGTHYAGELFF.